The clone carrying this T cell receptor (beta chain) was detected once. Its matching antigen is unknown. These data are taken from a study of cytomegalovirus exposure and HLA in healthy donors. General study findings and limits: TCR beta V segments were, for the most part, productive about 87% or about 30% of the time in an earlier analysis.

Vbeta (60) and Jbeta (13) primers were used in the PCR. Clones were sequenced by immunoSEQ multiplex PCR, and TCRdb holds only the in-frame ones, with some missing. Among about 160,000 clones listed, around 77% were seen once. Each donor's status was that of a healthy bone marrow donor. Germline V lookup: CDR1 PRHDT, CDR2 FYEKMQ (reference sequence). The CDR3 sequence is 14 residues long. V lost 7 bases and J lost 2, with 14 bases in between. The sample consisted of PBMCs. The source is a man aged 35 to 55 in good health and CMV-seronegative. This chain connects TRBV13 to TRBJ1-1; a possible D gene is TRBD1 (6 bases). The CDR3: CASTVFRGNTEAFF. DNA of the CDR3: TGTGCCAGCACCGTTTTCAGGGGCAACACTGAAGCTTTCTTT.